Below are 3 T cell receptor beta chains sequenced from a single sample in a study of T cell changes during pregnancy in multiple sclerosis. Produced via immunoSEQ multiplex PCR; TCRdb's table is partial and in-frame only. The profile shows some 70,000 clones, 88% of them singletons. Source: peripheral blood, taken before pregnancy. The receptor set was obtained from a female donor with multiple sclerosis, enrolled in a pregnancy study.

The rearrangement links TRBV7-6 to TRBJ2-3, with TRBD2 matching over 11 bases. This CDR3 is built from 16 residues. The germline gives CDR1 SGHVS, CDR2 FNYEAQ. V shed 0 bases and J 6 bases; nucleotides not matched to a gene: 5. The CDR3 reads CASSLAVAGGSDTQYF. CDR3 sequence (DNA): TGTGCCAGCAGCTTAGCGGTAGCGGGAGGGTCCGATACGCAGTATTTT.

V is TRBV7-8 and J is TRBJ1-2; no reliable D call. The CDR3 is made up of 15 amino acids. V was shortened by 1 base and J by 2 bases, with 11 bases between the two germline ends. Per germline, CDR1 SGHVS and CDR2 FQNEAQ. Here the CDR3 reads CASSLVGDINYGYTF. The CDR3 DNA reads TGTGCCAGCAGCTTAGTCGGGGATATCAACTATGGCTACACCTTC.

The chain carries TRBV6-4 and TRBJ2-7; the match to TRBD1 covers 12 bases. The junction had 4 bases not matched to a gene; V was cut back by 2 bases and J by 5 bases. Per the germline V gene, CDR1 is MRHNA and CDR2 is SNTAGT. CDR3 size: 15 residues. CDR3 in DNA: TGTGCCAGCAGTGACAAGGGGACAGGGGGCAACGAGCAGTACTTC. Translating it yields CASSDKGTGGNEQYF.